The 15 T cell receptor beta chains below come from one sample, sequenced in a study of technical replicates of blood from a handful of donors. Sequencing used immunoSEQ multiplex PCR; TCRdb keeps in-frame clones, though not all of them. The sample has tens of thousands of clones, around 86% seen once; the top ten hold 4.5% to 5.5%. Source material: PBMCs. The origin of the receptors is a human donor in good health. Some clones in this sample may be carry-over from other donors' samples.

The V and J genes are TRBV6-5 and TRBJ1-1; D perhaps matches TRBD1 (6 bases). V dropped 4 bases and J dropped 1 base, with 10 bases sitting between them. Germline V lookup: CDR1 MNHEY, CDR2 SVGAGI. This CDR3 comprises 14 residues. The CDR3 here is CASSSQTGNTEAFF. In nucleotides, the CDR3 is TGTGCCAGCAGTTCTCAGACAGGGAACACTGAAGCTTTCTTT.

The genes are TRBV5-1 and TRBJ2-3, with a weak D call TRBD2 (6 bases). The length of the CDR3 is 20 residues. V was cut by 4 bases and J by 0 bases, with 27 bases left in between. CDR1 and CDR2 from the germline V gene are SGHRS and YFSETQ. The CDR3 DNA is TGCGCCAGCAGCCCTGGCCCCTTTTGGTTAGCGGAGACTAGCACAGATACGCAGTATTTT. Translated, it gives CASSPGPFWLAETSTDTQYF.

The chain carries TRBV6-5 and TRBJ2-7; 10 bases agree with TRBD2. There are 14 residues in the CDR3. The J segment lost 6 bases and the V segment lost 7 bases, leaving 9 bases of the junction unmatched. Germline loops: CDR1 MNHEY, CDR2 SVGAGI. CDR3 protein: CASNKREGLREQYF. Here the CDR3 DNA reads TGTGCCAGCAACAAGCGGGAGGGCCTCCGCGAGCAGTACTTC.

This chain links TRBV5-1 with TRBJ2-5; D is ambiguous. Trimming removed 4 bases at V and 2 bases at J, with 9 bases between. Looked up from germline, CDR1 is SGHRS and CDR2 is YFSETQ. This CDR3 has 13 amino acids. CDR3 amino acids: CASSRVPQETQYF. In DNA form, the CDR3 reads TGCGCCAGCAGCCGGGTCCCGCAAGAGACCCAGTACTTC.

The rearrangement uses TRBV30 and TRBJ1-2; D is unclear. The CDR3 contains 14 residues. Germline V lookup: CDR1 GTSNPN, CDR2 SVGIG (reference sequence). V gave up 1 base and J gave up 3 bases, with 12 bases separating them. Written as DNA, the CDR3 is TGTGCCTGGAGTGCCGCCACGCGTGACTATGGCTACACCTTC. It codes for CAWSAATRDYGYTF.

The chain employs TRBV4-1 and TRBJ1-3, with D tentatively TRBD1 (6 bases). The germline V gene has CDR1 MGHRA and CDR2 YSYEKL. The V end lost 1 base, the J end lost 4 bases, and 11 bases lay between the germline ends. The CDR3 runs to 15 residues. The CDR3 region is CASSQVWTAGNTIYF. The CDR3 DNA follows: TGCGCCAGCAGCCAAGTATGGACAGCGGGAAACACCATATATTTT.

V gene TRBV9 combines with J gene TRBJ1-3; TRBD1 might be the D (6 bases). The CDR3 extends over 17 amino acids. V dropped 0 bases and J dropped 0 bases, with 13 bases sitting between them. Germline V gives CDR1 SGDLS, CDR2 YYNGEE. CDR3: CASSVEGGTFSGNTIYF. CDR3 DNA sequence: TGTGCCAGCAGCGTAGAGGGGGGGACCTTCTCTGGAAACACCATATATTTT.

The chain has TRBV6-1 and TRBJ1-2; a weak D match, TRBD1 (6 bases). Germline CDR1 and CDR2: MNHNS and SASEGT. This CDR3 has 15 amino acids. V lost 3 bases and J 4 bases, leaving 15 bases between the germline ends. The CDR3 region is CASSDRTASRYGYTF. For the CDR3, the DNA is TGTGCCAGCAGTGATAGGACAGCAAGCCGCTATGGCTACACCTTC.

The chain has TRBV2 and TRBJ1-2, with D tentatively TRBD1 (5 bases). Trimming left V 7 bases short and J 8 bases short, with 20 bases between. This CDR3 has 14 residues. Germline V CDR1 and CDR2: SNHLY, FYNNEI. DNA of the CDR3: TGTGCCAGCACCCGAGACAGTTCCCTTCGAGGCTACACCTTC. Translating it yields CASTRDSSLRGYTF.

This chain connects TRBV29-1 to TRBJ2-3, with 11 bases lining up with TRBD2. The V gene's germline CDR1 is SQVTM and CDR2 ANQGSEA. V trimming: 8 bases; J trimming: 6 bases; junction bases outside the gene matches: 7. The CDR3 is 13 residues long. This CDR3 reads CSPLAGGRDTQYF. The CDR3 DNA follows: TGCAGCCCCTTAGCGGGAGGGCGGGATACGCAGTATTTT.

V usage is TRBV6-5 and J usage is TRBJ2-1, with D possibly matching TRBD2 (7 bases). Germline V gene lookup returns CDR1 MNHEY and CDR2 SVGAGI. V dropped 1 base and J dropped 9 bases, with 16 bases sitting between them. The CDR3 contains 15 residues. CDR3 protein: CASSYYLGGPGEQFF. In nucleotides, the CDR3 is TGTGCCAGCAGTTACTACTTGGGGGGGCCGGGTGAGCAGTTCTTC.

This chain joins TRBV6-5 and TRBJ1-2; D is unresolved. The CDR3 contains 14 residues. CDR1 is MNHEY and CDR2 is SVGAGI in the germline V gene. The germline V and J ends were trimmed by 2 bases and 14 bases, with 21 bases remaining between them. CDR3 region: CASSYTDRGGGITF. The CDR3 DNA is TGTGCCAGCAGTTACACCGACCGCGGCGGCGGGATTACCTTC.

This sequence joins TRBV19 and TRBJ2-7; TRBD1 might be the D (5 bases). Per germline, CDR1 LNHDA and CDR2 SQIVND (reference sequence). Trimming removed 1 base from V and 7 bases from J, with 11 bases in between. The CDR3 is 13 residues long. This CDR3 reads CASSIVGPSEQYF. The DNA of the CDR3 is TGTGCCAGTAGTATAGTGGGGCCAAGTGAGCAGTACTTC.

The chain recombines TRBV7-2 with TRBJ1-2; 7 bases fit TRBD1. This CDR3 is built from 13 residues. J gave up 8 bases and V 5 bases, and 8 bases lay outside the gene matches. The germline V gene encodes CDR1 SGHTA and CDR2 FQGNSA. The CDR3 DNA reads TGTGCCAGCAGCGGAAACAGGGGCGACGGCTACACCTTC. Translation gives CASSGNRGDGYTF.

V gene TRBV6-4 combines with J gene TRBJ1-2; 9 nucleotides match TRBD1. Germline V gives CDR1 MRHNA, CDR2 SNTAGT. The CDR3 totals 15 residues. V lost 4 bases, J lost 4 bases, and 7 bases stayed unmatched. CDR3 loop: CASSASPTGGYGYTF. CDR3 nucleotide sequence: TGTGCCAGCAGTGCTTCTCCGACAGGGGGCTATGGCTACACCTTC.